The clone carrying this TCR beta chain turned up a few times. V lost 1 base to trimming and J lost 3 bases, with 4 bases between them. Germline V gives CDR1 SGHRS, CDR2 YFSETQ. The CDR3 runs to 13 residues. This record comes from a study of PD-1 and CTLA-4 blockade in melanoma. TCRdb's table, derived via immunoSEQ multiplex PCR, lists solely in-frame clones and lacks some. The sample has approximately 17,000 clones, 65% to 75% seen once. The chain combines TRBV5-1 with TRBJ2-2; D not certain. This receptor was identified in a human donor with melanoma. This sample comprised CD8+ T cells from peripheral blood, obtained before anti-PD-1 treatment. The CDR3 region is CASSLPYTGELFF. CDR3 bases: TGCGCCAGCAGCTTGCCTTACACCGGGGAGCTGTTTTTT.